These T cell receptor beta chains were read from a single sample in a study of T cells in Graves' hyperthyroidism and ophthalmopathy. TCRdb reprocessed the multiplex PCR reads with MiXCR, giving one entry per CDR3 protein. The sample shows 500,000 to 700,000 distinct CDR3 sequences, around 17% of them seen only once. Sequences were obtained from blood. The receptors were gathered from a woman between 18 and 29 years old with Graves' hyperthyroidism. CDR3s include the opening cysteine and the closing phenylalanine or tryptophan. D genes are given only for firm matches. The size of a clone is reported for some rows only, either as once, few or many, or as a class for expanded clones.

v_gene,j_gene,abundance,d_gene,CDR3aa
TRBV3-1,TRBJ2-1,few,TRBD2,CASSRGTSGSSYNEQFF
TRBV11-3,TRBJ2-7,many,TRBD1,CASSQAAGGFYEQYF
TRBV7-9,TRBJ2-1,many,NA,CASSMTSLGEQFF
TRBV28,TRBJ2-7,many,TRBD2,CASRRSGIPYEQYF
TRBV29-1,TRBJ2-7,NA,NA,CSAGSGRVYEQYF
TRBV29-1,TRBJ1-5,NA,TRBD1,CSVAPTGSGQPQHF
TRBV12-3/TRBV12-4,TRBJ2-2,NA,NA,CASSLRETGSGELFF
TRBV20-1,TRBJ2-7,few,TRBD2,CSASGGGPYEQYF
TRBV2,TRBJ1-1,many,NA,CASSESLGVRTNTEAFF
TRBV6-1,TRBJ1-2,NA,TRBD1,CASRGTGGGGNYGYTF
TRBV7-2,TRBJ1-2,few,NA,CASSLVNSGYTF
TRBV20-1,TRBJ1-5,many,TRBD1,CSATPDRGSNQPQHF
TRBV7-9,TRBJ2-7,NA,TRBD2,CASSTPPRLAGDVDEQYF
TRBV24-1,TRBJ2-5,many,NA,CATSDTADTAAQETQYF
TRBV27,TRBJ2-7,many,TRBD1,CASRRQGASEQYF
TRBV7-2,TRBJ2-7,many,TRBD2,CASSQIAGGGLREQYF
TRBV12-3/TRBV12-4,TRBJ1-1,NA,NA,CASSFRVYTDAFF
TRBV7-9,TRBJ2-2,NA,TRBD1,CASSLPQGAGELFF
TRBV7-2,TRBJ2-3,many,NA,CASSLLRRERDTQYF
TRBV5-1,TRBJ2-5,NA,NA,CASSLSQGWETQYF
TRBV6-9,TRBJ2-1,NA,TRBD2,CASSFAGGEQFF
TRBV7-9,TRBJ2-3,few,NA,CASRPRGGGTDTQYF
TRBV5-1,TRBJ2-5,few,NA,CASSFGAQGETQYF
TRBV7-9,TRBJ1-4,NA,TRBD1,CASSSPPGQVNEKLFF